Detailed here is one T cell receptor beta chain. The record originates from a study of T-cell reconstitution after alpha-beta-depleted transplantation in children. Trimming at V came to 3 bases and at J to 9 bases, leaving 5 bases not matched to a gene. Germline V gene sequence: CDR1 KGHDR, CDR2 SFDVKD. CDR3 length equals 15 residues. As it was prepared, the TCRbeta library received unique molecular identifiers. Via MiXCR, TCRdb re-called the PCR reads, giving one row per CDR3 protein. The table includes 400,000 to 500,000 distinct CDR3 sequences, roughly 10% detected once. V usage is TRBV24-1 and J usage is TRBJ2-1; the match to TRBD2 covers 12 bases. The sequencing here drew on PBMCs from the stem cell graft donor, taken from the stem cell graft. The source is a human donor who donated a stem cell graft to a child with acute myeloid leukemia. The CDR3 DNA follows: TGTGCCACCAGTGATCCAAGGACTAGCGGGACTGAGCAGTTCTTC. Translated, it gives CATSDPRTSGTEQFF.